These T cell receptor beta chains were read from a single sample in a study of blood T cells in healthy people across ages. TCRdb re-called the 5' RACE reads with MiXCR, one entry per CDR3 protein. Altogether some 790,000 distinct CDR3 sequences are present, roughly 26% being singletons, with the ten largest covering 15% to 20%. The sequenced sample consisted of blood. The receptor source for this set is a woman of 80 years or more in good health. Both conserved end residues are part of each CDR3. The D gene is left open where the match is weak. The size of a clone is reported for some rows only, either as once, few or many, or as a class for expanded clones.

15	many	TRBV7-9	TRBJ2-5	-	TGTGCCAGCAGCCGTGGGCAGGGCCCTTCGGAGACCCAGTACTTC	CASSRGQGPSETQYF
12	many	TRBV7-9	TRBJ1-1	-	TGTGCCAGCAGTCTCCTAGAAACTGAAGCTTTCTTT	CASSLLETEAFF
12	many	TRBV6-5	TRBJ2-5	TRBD1	TGTGCCAGCAGACAACAGGGGGGGACCCAGTACTTC	CASRQQGGTQYF
18	many	TRBV7-2	TRBJ2-7	-	TGTGCCAGCAGCCAGACCGTTGGAGCGGACATTCGGGCCTACGAGCAGTACTTC	CASSQTVGADIRAYEQYF
17	few	TRBV12-3/TRBV12-4	TRBJ2-2	-	TGTGCCAGCAGTTTAGCAACAGGACTCACGAACACCGGGGAGCTGTTTTTT	CASSLATGLTNTGELFF
14	many	TRBV28	TRBJ1-5	-	TGTGCCAGCAGCCACTGGGATAAATCAAAGCCCCAGCATTTT	CASSHWDKSKPQHF
16	few	TRBV5-1	TRBJ2-3	TRBD1	TGCGCCAGCAGCATCGACAGGGGTCAGAGCACAGATACGCAGTATTTT	CASSIDRGQSTDTQYF
16	many	TRBV24-1	TRBJ2-3	-	TGTGCCACCAGTGATTTTAAGGGCAGAGGATTAGATACGCAGTATTTT	CATSDFKGRGLDTQYF
12	many	TRBV29-1	TRBJ2-1	-	TGCAGCGCCTCGAAGGGAGCTGGTGAGCAGTTCTTC	CSASKGAGEQFF
15	few	TRBV7-2	TRBJ1-2	-	-	CASSLVGTGTYGHTF
16	-	TRBV11-2	TRBJ2-5	-	TGTGCCGGCAGCTTAATGGGTCTATCGCCCGGAGAGACCCAGTACTTC	CAGSLMGLSPGETQYF
14	-	TRBV3-1	TRBJ2-2	-	TGTGCCAGCAGCCAAGATCCGGGGTCCGGGGAGCTGTTTTTT	CASSQDPGSGELFF
14	many	TRBV6-2/TRBV6-3	TRBJ2-2	-	TGTGCCAGCAGTTACTCAGGTGGCACCGGGGAGCTGTTTTTT	CASSYSGGTGELFF
15	many	TRBV11-2	TRBJ2-1	-	TGTGCCAGCAGCTTAGCCCGAGGACAGAACAATGAGCAGTTCTTC	CASSLARGQNNEQFF
13	-	TRBV12-3/TRBV12-4	TRBJ1-3	-	TGTGCCAGCAGTTTACGGGTTCCTAACACCATATATTTT	CASSLRVPNTIYF
18	few	TRBV7-9	TRBJ2-3	TRBD2	TGTGCCAGCAGCTTCGGGACTAGCGATGATTCCACCACAGATACGCAGTATTTT	CASSFGTSDDSTTDTQYF
14	many	TRBV7-8	TRBJ2-5	TRBD1	TGTGCCAGCAGCACAAAGGGACAGCAAGAGACCCAGTACTTC	CASSTKGQQETQYF
17	many	TRBV7-9	TRBJ1-5	TRBD1	TGTGCCAGCAGCTCAGAGACGGACAGGGGGCTTTCTCAGCCCCAGCATTTT	CASSSETDRGLSQPQHF
15	many	TRBV6-1	TRBJ2-3	-	TGTGCCAGCACCCTGGACCCGGGGGGCGCAGATACGCAGTATTTT	CASTLDPGGADTQYF
12	many	TRBV7-2	TRBJ2-4	TRBD2	TGTGCCAGCACAAGGTCGGGGGGCATTCAGTACTTC	CASTRSGGIQYF
13	few	TRBV5-1	TRBJ1-1	-	TGCGCCAGCAGCTTGCAGGCGGCAAATGAAGCTTTCTTT	CASSLQAANEAFF
15	-	TRBV7-8	TRBJ2-7	-	TGTGCCAGCAGCCGAGGCCCGCAGGAACGCTACGAGCAGTACTTC	CASSRGPQERYEQYF
16	few	TRBV7-2	TRBJ1-5	-	TGTGCCAGCAGCCCGAACGCACATTATAGCAATCAGCCCCAGCATTTT	CASSPNAHYSNQPQHF
16	-	TRBV14	TRBJ1-1	-	TGTGCCAGCAGCCAAGGGGGATGGGGGGTCCAGGAGAAAGCTTTCTTT	CASSQGGWGVQEKAFF
11	many	TRBV20-1	TRBJ2-1	-	TGCAGTGCTAGAGAGTTTGGTGAGCAGTTCTTC	CSAREFGEQFF
14	-	TRBV24-1	TRBJ2-3	TRBD1	TGTGCCACCAGTCGTAACAGGGGATCAGATACGCAGTATTTT	CATSRNRGSDTQYF
13	many	TRBV5-1	TRBJ2-1	-	TGCGCCAGCAGGACAGACTCCTACAATGAGCAGTTCTTC	CASRTDSYNEQFF
12	many	TRBV20-1	TRBJ2-7	-	TGCAGTGCTAGTCTCCAGAACTACGAGCAGTACTTC	CSASLQNYEQYF
13	-	TRBV10-3	TRBJ1-1	TRBD1	TGTGCCATCAGAACAGGGGGCAACACTGAAGCTTTCTTT	CAIRTGGNTEAFF
14	many	TRBV10-3	TRBJ2-3	-	TGTGCCATCAGCTTGGACGCAACCTGGGATACGCAGTATTTT	CAISLDATWDTQYF
16	-	TRBV4-1	TRBJ1-4	-	TGCGCCAGCAGCCAAGATTCGGGGGCGGGGGATGAAAAACTGTTTTTT	CASSQDSGAGDEKLFF
14	-	TRBV30	TRBJ2-1	TRBD2	TGTGCCGGCACCCGGGGGGGCCTGGGCAATGAGCAGTTCTTC	CAGTRGGLGNEQFF
18	few	TRBV6-1	TRBJ2-1	TRBD2	TGTGCCAGCAGTGACCGCGGGACTAGCGGGGGGGCTGACAATGAGCAGTTCTTC	CASSDRGTSGGADNEQFF
13	-	TRBV7-2	TRBJ2-4	-	TGTACCAACAGCTCTGGGGTAGGCCCTACCCAGTACTTC	CTNSSGVGPTQYF
15	-	TRBV11-2	TRBJ2-2	-	TGTGCCAGCAGCCCACAGGTTTTGAACACCGGGGAGCGGTTTTTT	CASSPQVLNTGERFF
17	-	TRBV10-3	TRBJ2-7	TRBD2	TGTGCCATCAGTGAGGTTAGCGGGGCAACCTCCTGCAATGAGCAGTACTTC	CAISEVSGATSCNEQYF
14	many	TRBV6-2/TRBV6-3	TRBJ1-5	TRBD1	TGTGCCAGCAGTCCCGGACAGGTCAATCAGCCCCAGCATTTT	CASSPGQVNQPQHF
15	-	TRBV7-9	TRBJ1-1	-	TGTGCCAGCAGATTAGGGTGGGCCCTGAACACTGAAGCTTTCTTT	CASRLGWALNTEAFF
16	-	TRBV7-9	TRBJ2-5	TRBD2	TGTGCCAGCAGCTTAGAGGGGCGGGGGGGGCAAGAGACCCAGTACTTC	CASSLEGRGGQETQYF
15	many	TRBV4-3	TRBJ2-7	TRBD2	TGCGCCAGCAGTTCCATAGCGGGGGACTCCTACGAGCAGTACTTC	CASSSIAGDSYEQYF
14	few	TRBV9	TRBJ1-2	TRBD1	TGTGCCAGCAGCGTAGCCCTTGGACAGGATGGCTACACCTTC	CASSVALGQDGYTF
15	-	TRBV6-2/TRBV6-3	TRBJ2-3	-	TGTGCCAGCAGTTACTATGTCAGCCGCACAGATACGCAGTATTTT	CASSYYVSRTDTQYF
14	many	TRBV7-2	TRBJ2-1	-	TGTGCCAGCAGCTTAGGGGGGACACAGAATGAGCAGTTCTTC	CASSLGGTQNEQFF
15	many	TRBV4-3	TRBJ1-2	TRBD1	TGCGCCAGCAGCCAAGAAGACAGGGGGCATGGTGGCTACACCTTC	CASSQEDRGHGGYTF
15	many	TRBV7-2	TRBJ2-1	TRBD2	TGTGCCAGCAGCTTAGAGGCTAGCGGGGCCCATGAGCAGTTCTTC	CASSLEASGAHEQFF
15	-	TRBV5-4	TRBJ1-1	-	TGTGCCAGCAGCAAAAGGGAGACAAGGGGGACTGAAGCTTTCTTT	CASSKRETRGTEAFF
10	-	TRBV28	TRBJ1-4	-	TGTGCCAGCAAACGGGGGAAACTGTTTTTT	CASKRGKLFF
14	many	TRBV6-2/TRBV6-3	TRBJ2-7	-	TGTGCCAGCAGTTACAGGCAGACTACTTACGAGCAGTACTTC	CASSYRQTTYEQYF
15	many	TRBV5-1	TRBJ2-7	-	TGCGCCAGCAGCTTGGATCGGGGGGCCTCCTACGAGCAGTACTTC	CASSLDRGASYEQYF
14	many	TRBV20-1	TRBJ2-4	-	TGCAGTGCCCGAGGGGGGGTACCCAAAAACATTCAGTACTTC	CSARGGVPKNIQYF
13	few	TRBV5-5	TRBJ1-4	-	TGTGCCAGCAGTTCCGGGCCGAATGAAAAACTGTTTTTT	CASSSGPNEKLFF
14	many	TRBV2	TRBJ2-7	-	TGTGCCAGCAGTGAGCAGGGTGGAGTGTTCGAGCAGTACTTC	CASSEQGGVFEQYF
15	-	TRBV7-9	TRBJ1-6	-	TGTGCCAGCAGCTTATCACAGAGAAATAATTCACCCCTCCACTTT	CASSLSQRNNSPLHF
15	-	TRBV6-5	TRBJ2-1	TRBD2	TGTGCCAGCACCAATAGCGGGGGGGCTCTGGGTGAGCAGTTCTTC	CASTNSGGALGEQFF
15	few	TRBV5-1	TRBJ2-2	-	TGCGCCAGCAGCTTGGCCATCGGGAGCGCCGGGGAGCTGTTTTTT	CASSLAIGSAGELFF